This T cell receptor beta chain was obtained from a study of shared clonotypes between healthy human individuals. Assay: immunoSEQ multiplex PCR; the TCRdb copy retains only in-frame clones and omits some. This sample has 2 million to 2.5 million clones, with approximately 95% found just once. From CD4+ cells came CD45RA+ naive and CD45RA-negative memory subsets. V lost 6 bases and J lost 4; bases outside the gene matches: 6. CDR3 length equals 14 residues. CDR1 and CDR2 (germline): SNHLY, FYNNEI. V gene TRBV2 combines with J gene TRBJ1-5; 7 positions match TRBD1. The receptor comes from a man younger than 30 in good health. Some clones in this sample may be carry-over from other donors' samples. Material for sequencing was naive CD4+ T cells from PBMCs. Documented subset: CD45RA+ positively selected. CDR3 amino acids: CASRQTGMNQPQHF. The CDR3 DNA sequence: TGTGCCAGCAGACAGACAGGGATGAATCAGCCCCAGCATTTT.